These 27 T cell receptor beta chains were all obtained from the same sample, sequenced in a study of control samples from healthy donors and cancer patients. Repertoires were generated with immunoSEQ multiplex PCR, while TCRdb's copy carries only in-frame clones and drops some. The repertoire holds about 51,000 clones, 80% seen once, with roughly a tenth in the top ten. Sequencing was carried out using blood. All receptors come from an older man in good health.

Remarks on this clone: The identical CDR3 is also encoded by other nucleotide sequences in the sample. The rearrangement links TRBV7-9 to TRBJ2-5; 15 nucleotides line up with TRBD2. The CDR3 loop spans 18 amino acids. Trimming cost V 4 bases and J 3 bases; bases outside gene matches: 9. Germline assignment: CDR1 SEHNR and CDR2 FQNEAQ (reference sequence). The CDR3 protein is CASSWARTSGGGKETQYF. The CDR3 DNA reads TGTGCCAGCAGCTGGGCGCGGACTAGCGGGGGGGGTAAAGAGACCCAGTACTTC.

The DNA of the CDR3 is TGCGCCAGCAGCCGGGACGGAATTGAGGGCTACACCTTC. Its translation is CASSRDGIEGYTF. The rearrangement uses TRBV5-1 and TRBJ1-2; weak D call: TRBD1 (5 bases). The germline gives CDR1 SGHRS, CDR2 YFSETQ. The CDR3 is 13 residues long. Trimming left V 4 bases short and J 8 bases short, with 15 bases between.

The V call is TRBV20-1, the J call TRBJ2-1; D call uncertain. The germline V gene encodes CDR1 DFQATT and CDR2 SNEGSKA (reference sequence). The ends were cut back, 3 bases at V and 0 bases at J, with 9 bases in the middle. The CDR3 totals 14 residues. CDR3 nucleotide sequence: TGCAGTGCTAGTTTTCGTAGCTCCTACAATGAGCAGTTCTTC. This translates into CSASFRSSYNEQFF.

This chain connects TRBV7-2 to TRBJ2-7, with D possibly being TRBD1 (6 bases). This CDR3 has 14 residues. Trimming removed 5 bases at V and 3 bases at J, with 14 bases between. The germline V gene encodes CDR1 SGHTA and CDR2 FQGNSA. DNA of the CDR3: TGTGCCAGCAGCCGTACGGACAGAGGCTACGAGCAGTACTTC. Protein product: CASSRTDRGYEQYF.

The V call is TRBV18, the J call TRBJ2-6; TRBD1 is a possible D gene (5 bases). Trimming removed 3 bases from V and 1 base from J, with 7 bases in between. The CDR3 runs 15 residues. Germline V gene sequence: CDR1 KGHSH, CDR2 LQKENI. Here the CDR3 DNA reads TGTGCCAGCTCACCCGACAGATCTGGGGCCAACGTCCTGACTTTC. It specifies CASSPDRSGANVLTF.

This clone was picked up one time. The V gene is TRBV3-1 (or the pseudogene TRBV3-2), the J gene TRBJ2-5; weak D call: TRBD1 (6 bases). Between the trimmed V and J ends, which lost 4 bases and 10 bases, there was a span of 16 bases. Germline loops: CDR1 LGHDT, CDR2 YNNKEL (reference sequence). The CDR3 runs to 13 residues. CDR3 protein: CASSLQGRMVQYF. CDR3 in DNA: TGTGCCAGCAGCCTCCAGGGGCGCATGGTCCAGTACTTC.

The chain is built from TRBV7-9 and TRBJ1-6; possible D gene TRBD1, 6 bases. Between the trimmed V and J ends, which lost 1 base and 8 bases, there was a span of 15 bases. Looked up from germline, CDR1 is SEHNR and CDR2 is FQNEAQ (reference sequence). This CDR3 region has 16 residues. The CDR3 sequence is CASSLGGAGTDSPLHF. The DNA of the CDR3 is TGTGCCAGCAGCTTAGGGGGGGCAGGGACGGATTCACCCCTCCACTTT.

In its sample, this clone was seen once. The chain links TRBV7-6 to TRBJ2-1, with TRBD1 identical over 7 bases. The trim removed 5 bases at V and 6 bases at J, leaving 7 bases unmatched. The germline V gene encodes CDR1 SGHVS and CDR2 FNYEAQ. The CDR3 runs 14 residues. DNA for the CDR3: TGTGCCAGCAGCACCTTCCGACAGGGCAATGAGCAGTTCTTC. Translating it yields CASSTFRQGNEQFF.

The chain has TRBV10-3 and TRBJ1-5; maybe TRBD1 (6 bases). The germline V gene encodes CDR1 ENHRY and CDR2 SYGVKD. The CDR3 runs to 15 residues. The V end lost 11 bases, the J end lost 7 bases, and 24 bases lay between the germline ends. As DNA, the CDR3 is TGTGCCTCAAGAGGGGGGGGCCTAGGATACCAGCCCCAGCATTTT. This translates into CASRGGGLGYQPQHF.

The chain links TRBV4-1 to TRBJ1-5; D unresolved. The germline gives CDR1 MGHRA, CDR2 YSYEKL. V was cut by 3 bases and J by 5 bases, with 8 bases left in between. The CDR3 is 13 residues long. The CDR3: CASSHDGDQPQHF. CDR3 nucleotide sequence: TGCGCCAGCAGCCATGACGGGGATCAGCCCCAGCATTTT.

The V call is TRBV5-6, the J call TRBJ2-1; 10 nucleotides agree with TRBD1. With 3 bases clipped from V and 0 bases from J, the junction kept 6 bases outside the gene matches. The CDR3 length is 17 residues. Germline CDR1 and CDR2: SGHDT and YYEEEE. CDR3 sequence reads: CASSSGQGPSSYNEQFF. The CDR3 nucleotides read TGTGCCAGCAGCTCGGGACAGGGGCCAAGCTCCTACAATGAGCAGTTCTTC. Variable domain in full (rest from reference TRBV5-6 and TRBJ2-1): DAGVTQSPTHLIKTRGQQVTLRCSPKSGHDTVSWYQQALGQGPQFIFQYYEEEERQRGNFPDRFSGHQFPNYSSELNVNALLLGDSALYLCASSSGQGPSSYNEQFFGPGTRLTVL.

This chain links TRBV5-1 with TRBJ1-3, with D maybe TRBD1 (5 bases). CDR3 length: 14 amino acids. V lost 4 bases, J lost 2 bases, and 10 bases lay in between. Germline loops: CDR1 SGHRS, CDR2 YFSETQ. CDR3 in amino acids: CASSKWGAGNTIYF. DNA of the CDR3: TGCGCCAGCAGCAAGTGGGGGGCTGGAAACACCATATATTTT.

V gene TRBV19 combines with J gene TRBJ1-6; TRBD1 might be the D (6 bases). CDR3 size: 16 residues. Deletions cut 4 bases from V and 5 bases from J, with 15 bases between. Looked up from germline, CDR1 is LNHDA and CDR2 is SQIVND (reference sequence). This CDR3 reads CASSTDPGGHNSPLHF. DNA of the CDR3: TGTGCCAGTAGTACAGACCCCGGGGGCCATAATTCACCCCTCCACTTT.

V usage is TRBV7-9 and J usage is TRBJ2-7; D not certain. V lost 1 base and J lost 3, with 10 bases in between. Germline V CDR1 and CDR2: SEHNR, FQNEAQ (reference sequence). This CDR3 is 14 amino acids long. CDR3 loop: CASSLGIASYEQYF. CDR3 bases: TGTGCCAGCAGCTTAGGGATTGCGAGCTACGAGCAGTACTTC. Full variable domain (missing parts from reference TRBV7-9 and TRBJ2-7): DTGVSQNPRHKITKRGQNVTFRCDPISEHNRLYWYRQTLGQGPEFLTYFQNEAQLEKSRLLSDRFSAERPKGSFSTLEIQRTEQGDSAMYLCASSLGIASYEQYFGPGTRLTVT.

This clone was seen a handful of times. The chain combines TRBV13 with TRBJ1-4, with unresolved D. This CDR3 has 13 residues. CDR1 PRHDT and CDR2 FYEKMQ come from the germline V gene (reference sequence). Trimming stripped 5 bases from V and 7 bases from J, with 11 bases between. CDR3 residues: CASSGGFGEKLFF. The CDR3 DNA is TGTGCCAGCAGCGGAGGGTTCGGTGAAAAACTGTTTTTT.

The CDR3 DNA reads as TGCGCCAGCAGCCGGGACAGTTCGACCTACAATGAGCAGTTCTTC. Translating gives CASSRDSSTYNEQFF. The genes are TRBV5-1 and TRBJ2-1, with TRBD1 matching over 7 bases. Germline CDR1 SGHRS, CDR2 YFSETQ. There are 15 residues in the CDR3. After removal of 4 bases from V and 2 bases from J, the junction contained 6 bases not matched to a gene.

This chain links TRBV5-1 with TRBJ2-1, with 8 bases aligning to TRBD2. V was clipped by 6 bases and J by 7 bases; unmatched bases: 12. Looked up from germline, CDR1 is SGHRS and CDR2 is YFSETQ. CDR3 length equals 15 residues. The CDR3 DNA reads TGCGCCAGCATCCCTTCACCGGGACTAGAGAATGAGCAGTTCTTC. Translated, it gives CASIPSPGLENEQFF.

V usage is TRBV6-5 and J usage is TRBJ1-6, with D perhaps TRBD1 (5 bases). Trimming cost V 5 bases and J 8 bases, with 10 bases left between them. The CDR3 is made up of 13 amino acids. The V gene's germline CDR1 is MNHEY and CDR2 SVGAGI. CDR3 protein: CASSQGLDSPLHF. The CDR3 DNA reads TGTGCCAGCAGTCAGGGTCTGGATTCACCCCTCCACTTT.

The chain employs TRBV27 and TRBJ1-1; possible D gene TRBD1, 5 bases. This CDR3 region has 14 residues. Germline CDR1 reads MNHEY; CDR2 reads SMNVEV (reference sequence). V dropped 5 bases and J dropped 5 bases, with 15 bases sitting between them. The CDR3 nucleotides are TGTGCCAGCAGTCCAGACGACAGTGGGACTGAAGCTTTCTTT. Amino acid sequence: CASSPDDSGTEAFF.

The rearrangement links TRBV4-1 to TRBJ1-1; D may be TRBD1 (5 bases). The CDR3 is made up of 13 amino acids. Trimming stripped 4 bases from V and 7 bases from J, with 13 bases between. The germline V gene encodes CDR1 MGHRA and CDR2 YSYEKL. The CDR3 DNA reads TGCGCCAGCAGCCTCCAATCGGGGCTTGAAGCTTTCTTT. Its translation is CASSLQSGLEAFF.

The chain is built from TRBV6-6 and TRBJ2-1; D unresolved. With 1 base removed from V and 7 bases from J, the gap between germline ends came to 17 bases. Germline CDR1 MNHNY, CDR2 SVGAGI (reference sequence). This CDR3 has 16 residues. CDR3 nucleotides: TGTGCCAGCAGTTACTATTCCAGGCGGAGTTGGAATGAGCAGTTCTTC. The encoded protein is CASSYYSRRSWNEQFF.

The gene calls are TRBV5-1 and TRBJ1-4; TRBD1 matches at 10 bases. Trimming took 4 bases from V and 7 from J; bases not matched to a gene: 7. Germline-derived CDR1 and CDR2 are SGHRS and YFSETQ. This CDR3 has 15 amino acids. CDR3 loop: CASSQLTGGGEKLFF. The CDR3 DNA is TGCGCCAGCAGCCAACTGACAGGGGGCGGTGAAAAACTGTTTTTT.

V and J are TRBV7-8 and TRBJ2-7; the match to TRBD2 covers 13 bases. Trimming removed 5 bases from V and 3 bases from J; junction bases left unmatched: 7. The germline CDR1 and CDR2 sequences are SGHVS and FQNEAQ. This CDR3 spans 16 amino acids. The CDR3 protein is CASSPQGLAGHYEQYF. The CDR3 coding sequence is TGTGCCAGCAGCCCCCAGGGACTAGCGGGACACTACGAGCAGTACTTC.

The chain couples TRBV5-1 to TRBJ2-3; 16 bases match TRBD2. The CDR3 extends over 18 amino acids. CDR1 and CDR2 (germline): SGHRS, YFSETQ. Trimming cost V 4 bases and J 3 bases; bases outside gene matches: 8. The CDR3 DNA reads as TGCGCCAGCAGCCGAGGGACTAGCGGGGGGGCCCGGACAGATACGCAGTATTTT. Translating it yields CASSRGTSGGARTDTQYF.

The chain combines TRBV11-3 with TRBJ2-2; D gene unclear. V was cut by 1 base and J by 7 bases, with 7 bases left in between. Per germline, CDR1 SGHNT and CDR2 YENEEA. The CDR3 has 13 residues. For the CDR3, the DNA is TGTGCCAGCAGCTTAGGGACCAACGGGGAGCTGTTTTTT. As protein: CASSLGTNGELFF.

This rearrangement joins TRBV30 to TRBJ1-5; 9 nucleotides align to TRBD1. The CDR3 runs 15 residues. From germline, CDR1 is GTSNPN and CDR2 SVGIG (reference sequence). After removal of 3 bases from V and 7 bases from J, the junction contained 10 bases not matched to a gene. The CDR3 bases are TGTGCCTGGAGCGCGGACAGGGGTACGGGCCAGCCCCAGCATTTT. It codes for CAWSADRGTGQPQHF. Variable domain in full (rest from reference TRBV30 and TRBJ1-5): SQTIHQWPATLVQPVGSPLSLECTVEGTSNPNLYWYRQAAGRGLQLLFYSVGIGQISSEVPQNLSASRPQDRQFILSSKKLLLSDSGFYLCAWSADRGTGQPQHFGDGTRLSIL.

J is TRBJ2-1 and V is TRBV28; 10 bases agree with TRBD2. With V trimmed by 6 bases and J by 4 bases, 6 bases remained unmatched. The CDR3 length is 15 residues. Germline CDR1 is MDHEN and CDR2 is SYDVKM. This chain's CDR3 is CASRLAGRGYNEQFF. The CDR3 DNA follows: TGTGCCAGCAGACTAGCGGGAAGAGGATACAATGAGCAGTTCTTC.